Below, 12 T cell receptor beta chains from the same sample are listed, as sequenced in a study of response to subunit inactivated influenza vaccine. TCRdb processed the RT-PCR reads anew with MiXCR; each CDR3 protein has one entry. This table has approximately 520,000 distinct CDR3 sequences, approximately 15% appearing once. This specimen was CD4+ T cells sorted from PBMCs, taken around 25 months after vaccination. These receptors were obtained from a man aged 50 to 69 who received an inactivated influenza vaccine.

V and J are TRBV27 and TRBJ2-1; TRBD2 aligns across 9 bases. From germline, CDR1 is MNHEY and CDR2 SMNVEV (reference sequence). V was clipped by 4 bases and J by 7 bases; unmatched bases: 11. The CDR3 is made up of 16 amino acids. CDR3 coding DNA: TGTGCCAGCAGTTGGGCCTCTAGCGGGAAGCGGAATGAGCAGTTCTTC. Protein: CASSWASSGKRNEQFF.

This rearrangement joins TRBV7-8 to TRBJ2-7; 9 bases are shared with TRBD2. V lost 2 bases, J lost 3 bases, and 5 bases stayed unmatched. The CDR3 spans 15 residues. Germline CDR1 reads SGHVS; CDR2 reads FQNEAQ. CDR3 nucleotides: TGTGCCAGCAGCTTAAGCGGGGGGACGCACTACGAGCAGTACTTC. Protein sequence: CASSLSGGTHYEQYF.

Many counts were recorded for this clonotype. The chain has TRBV12-3 or TRBV12-4 and TRBJ2-4, with a weak D call TRBD1 (6 bases). Trimming cost V 2 bases and J 8 bases, with 10 bases left between them. CDR3 length: 13 residues. The CDR3 nucleotides are TGTGCCAGCAGTTTATATGCAGGGGACATTCAGTACTTC. This translates into CASSLYAGDIQYF.

This clonotype was counted ten times or more. This chain uses TRBV29-1 with TRBJ2-5, with 9 bases aligning to TRBD1. The germline V gene has CDR1 SQVTM and CDR2 ANQGSEA. V shed 4 bases, J shed 7 bases, and the junction held 4 bases outside the gene matches. The CDR3 spans 12 residues. CDR3: CSVGDRVGTQYF. The DNA for the CDR3 is TGCAGCGTTGGGGACAGGGTAGGGACCCAGTACTTC.

This clonotype appeared a few times. This chain connects TRBV24-1 to TRBJ2-1; D is uncertain. The germline gives CDR1 KGHDR, CDR2 SFDVKD. This CDR3 has 14 amino acids. Trimming took off 9 bases at V and 0 bases at J, with 11 bases between the two ends. The CDR3 nucleotides read TGTGCCACCGCGGCCCCGAGCTCCTACAATGAGCAGTTCTTC. Encoded protein: CATAAPSSYNEQFF.

This clonotype was observed at least ten times. The CDR3 DNA is TGCGCCAGCAGCTCTAGCGGGAACTACAATGAGCAGTTCTTC. Encoded protein: CASSSSGNYNEQFF. The rearrangement links TRBV5-1 to TRBJ2-1, with 9 bases aligning to TRBD2. V gave up 3 bases and J gave up 3 bases; unmatched junction bases: 1. This CDR3 region has 14 residues. Per germline, CDR1 SGHRS and CDR2 YFSETQ.

The genes are TRBV12-3 or TRBV12-4 and TRBJ2-6; TRBD1 or TRBD2 may be the D gene (5 bases each). This CDR3 is built from 16 residues. The V gene lost 2 bases and the J gene lost 4 bases, with 12 bases spanning the gap. CDR3 nucleotide sequence: TGTGCCAGCAGTTTAATTCAGGGAGCGGGGGCCAACGTCCTGACTTTC. Its translation is CASSLIQGAGANVLTF.

This clonotype was observed a few times. The chain carries TRBV5-1 and TRBJ2-2; 7 bases fit TRBD2. The CDR3 consists of 16 residues. Germline loops: CDR1 SGHRS, CDR2 YFSETQ. V lost 3 bases, J lost 0 bases, and 5 bases stayed unmatched. CDR3 region: CASSSPLAANTGELFF. Here the CDR3 DNA reads TGCGCCAGCAGCTCGCCCCTAGCGGCGAACACCGGGGAGCTGTTTTTT.

This sequence joins TRBV19 and TRBJ2-2; TRBD1 is a possible D gene (5 bases). Per the germline V gene, CDR1 is LNHDA and CDR2 is SQIVND (reference sequence). V lost 6 bases, J lost 1 base, and 15 bases lay in between. The CDR3 length is 16 residues. The CDR3 here is CASSPWRDRNTGELFF. In nucleotides, the CDR3 is TGTGCCAGTAGCCCCTGGAGAGACAGGAACACCGGGGAGCTGTTTTTT.

V and J are TRBV11-2 and TRBJ2-3, with D unclear. Germline-derived CDR1 and CDR2 are SGHAT and FQNNGV. V lost 5 bases to trimming and J lost 3 bases, with 12 bases between them. This CDR3 has 14 residues. CDR3 amino acids: CASSPMQRTDTQYF. In DNA form, the CDR3 reads TGTGCCAGCAGCCCGATGCAGAGGACAGATACGCAGTATTTT.

This clonotype occurred a few times. The chain combines TRBV10-3 with TRBJ1-1; D perhaps matches TRBD1 (6 bases). Germline CDR1 is ENHRY and CDR2 is SYGVKD. There are 14 residues in the CDR3. V dropped 4 bases and J dropped 4 bases, with 13 bases sitting between them. This chain's CDR3 is CAISATGTATEAFF. CDR3 nucleotides: TGTGCCATCAGTGCGACAGGTACGGCCACTGAAGCTTTCTTT.

J is TRBJ2-7 and V is TRBV14; 9 positions agree with TRBD1. The CDR3 loop spans 14 amino acids. CDR1 is SGHDN, CDR2 FVKESK, per germline. V lost 4 bases and J lost 3; bases outside the gene matches: 4. CDR3 region: CASSPRQGVYEQYF. CDR3 nucleotide sequence: TGTGCCAGCAGCCCGCGACAGGGGGTCTACGAGCAGTACTTC.